A selection of T cell receptor beta chains follows, all from one sample in a study of technical replicates of blood from four donors. Some clones are missing from TCRdb's copy, which holds only in-frame ones; the method was immunoSEQ multiplex PCR. The profile covers about 53,000 clones, with more than 70% appearing a single time and less than 6.5% taken by the ten largest. The specimen sequenced was PBMCs. The receptors come from a human donor in good health. Some clones in this sample may be carry-over from other donors' samples. CDR3s include the opening cysteine and the closing phenylalanine or tryptophan. The D gene is left open where the match is weak. Some rows mark clone size as missing; the rest say once, few, many or name a class of expanded clone.

d_gene: NA; abundance: NA; v_gene: TRBV10-1; len: 13; j_gene: TRBJ2-5; CDR3aa: CASSASLRETQYF; CDR3nt: TGCGCCAGCAGTGCTAGTCTGCGGGAGACCCAGTACTTC
d_gene: TRBD2; abundance: NA; v_gene: TRBV9; len: 16; j_gene: TRBJ2-1; CDR3aa: CASSVGEGLAGKGQFF; CDR3nt: TGTGCCAGCAGCGTGGGGGAGGGGCTAGCGGGAAAGGGGCAGTTCTTC
d_gene: NA; abundance: once; v_gene: TRBV10-3; len: 13; j_gene: TRBJ2-5; CDR3aa: CAISGVEAGTQYF; CDR3nt: TGTGCCATCAGTGGGGTCGAGGCCGGGACCCAGTACTTC
d_gene: TRBD1; abundance: NA; v_gene: TRBV4-3; len: 16; j_gene: TRBJ2-2; CDR3aa: CASSQARDRYTGELFF; CDR3nt: TGCGCCAGCAGCCAAGCCCGGGACAGATACACCGGGGAGCTGTTTTTT
d_gene: TRBD1; abundance: NA; v_gene: TRBV7-9; len: 18; j_gene: TRBJ1-1; CDR3aa: CASSSRPIRDRGETEAFF; CDR3nt: TGTGCCAGCAGCTCCCGGCCTATACGGGACAGGGGAGAAACTGAAGCTTTCTTT
d_gene: NA; abundance: NA; v_gene: TRBV29-1; len: 11; j_gene: TRBJ1-2; CDR3aa: CSVGGHYGYTF; CDR3nt: TGCAGCGTTGGGGGGCACTATGGCTACACCTTC
d_gene: NA; abundance: NA; v_gene: TRBV11-2; len: 14; j_gene: TRBJ2-1; CDR3aa: CASSSFTSVNEQFF; CDR3nt: TGTGCCAGCAGCTCCTTCACTAGTGTAAATGAGCAGTTCTTC
d_gene: TRBD2; abundance: NA; v_gene: TRBV6-1; len: 15; j_gene: TRBJ2-7; CDR3aa: CASSERLADFYEQYF; CDR3nt: TGTGCCAGCAGTGAACGACTAGCGGACTTTTACGAGCAGTACTTC
d_gene: NA; abundance: few; v_gene: TRBV13; len: 16; j_gene: TRBJ1-4; CDR3aa: CASSLEGETTNEKLFF; CDR3nt: TGTGCCAGCAGCTTAGAGGGGGAGACCACTAATGAAAAACTGTTTTTT
d_gene: TRBD2; abundance: NA; v_gene: TRBV4-3; len: 17; j_gene: TRBJ2-7; CDR3aa: CASSQDRVGAGVREQYF; CDR3nt: TGCGCCAGCAGCCAAGATCGGGTAGGAGCGGGAGTTCGGGAGCAGTACTTC
d_gene: TRBD2; abundance: once; v_gene: TRBV5-1; len: 16; j_gene: TRBJ2-1; CDR3aa: CASSSYGRGAYNEQFF; CDR3nt: TGCGCCAGCAGCTCCTACGGGAGGGGGGCCTACAATGAGCAGTTCTTC
d_gene: TRBD2; abundance: few; v_gene: TRBV19; len: 14; j_gene: TRBJ2-5; CDR3aa: CASRSGGIQETQYF; CDR3nt: TGTGCCAGCCGTAGCGGGGGGATCCAAGAGACCCAGTACTTC
d_gene: NA; abundance: few; v_gene: TRBV11-2; len: 15; j_gene: TRBJ1-1; CDR3aa: CASSLSITGDTEAFF; CDR3nt: TGTGCCAGCAGCTTAAGTATAACGGGGGACACTGAAGCTTTCTTT
d_gene: NA; abundance: NA; v_gene: TRBV5-1; len: 14; j_gene: TRBJ2-1; CDR3aa: CASSLVNRDNEQFF; CDR3nt: TGCGCCAGCAGCTTGGTGAACAGGGACAATGAGCAGTTCTTC
d_gene: NA; abundance: NA; v_gene: TRBV9; len: 14; j_gene: TRBJ2-7; CDR3aa: CASSPWGSSYEQYF; CDR3nt: TGTGCCAGCAGCCCTTGGGGCAGCTCCTACGAGCAGTACTTC
d_gene: NA; abundance: NA; v_gene: TRBV7-2; len: 12; j_gene: TRBJ1-2; CDR3aa: CASSKLGYGYTF; CDR3nt: TGTGCCAGCAGCAAACTCGGTTATGGCTACACCTTC
d_gene: TRBD2; abundance: NA; v_gene: TRBV7-9; len: 15; j_gene: TRBJ2-1; CDR3aa: CASSLGLAGGNEQFF; CDR3nt: TGTGCCAGCAGCCTCGGACTAGCGGGGGGGAATGAGCAGTTCTTC
d_gene: TRBD1; abundance: once; v_gene: TRBV10-3; len: 15; j_gene: TRBJ1-5; CDR3aa: CAIGTGGMGNQPQHF; CDR3nt: TGTGCCATCGGGACAGGGGGCATGGGCAATCAGCCCCAGCATTTT
d_gene: NA; abundance: NA; v_gene: TRBV5-4; len: 15; j_gene: TRBJ1-1; CDR3aa: CASSLGAVRGTEAFF; CDR3nt: TGTGCCAGCAGCTTGGGGGCGGTTAGGGGCACTGAAGCTTTCTTT
d_gene: TRBD2; abundance: NA; v_gene: TRBV19; len: 14; j_gene: TRBJ2-5; CDR3aa: CASTGLANQETQYF; CDR3nt: TGTGCCAGTACGGGACTAGCGAACCAAGAGACCCAGTACTTC
d_gene: NA; abundance: NA; v_gene: TRBV10-3; len: 14; j_gene: TRBJ2-5; CDR3aa: CAGQDGPAGETQYF; CDR3nt: TGTGCCGGACAAGACGGACCCGCCGGGGAGACCCAGTACTTC
d_gene: TRBD1; abundance: NA; v_gene: TRBV5-4; len: 15; j_gene: TRBJ2-5; CDR3aa: CASSRWDSSQETQYF; CDR3nt: TGTGCCAGCAGCCGATGGGACAGCTCCCAAGAGACCCAGTACTTC
d_gene: TRBD1; abundance: medium-sized; v_gene: TRBV6-1; len: 15; j_gene: TRBJ1-6; CDR3aa: CASSAGTGDNSPLHF; CDR3nt: TGTGCCAGCAGCGCCGGGACAGGGGATAATTCACCCCTCCACTTT
d_gene: NA; abundance: NA; v_gene: TRBV19; len: 15; j_gene: TRBJ1-4; CDR3aa: CASSIRTATNEKLFF; CDR3nt: TGTGCCAGTAGTATAAGGACAGCAACTAATGAAAAACTGTTTTTT
d_gene: NA; abundance: once; v_gene: TRBV29-1; len: 11; j_gene: TRBJ2-5; CDR3aa: CSVAWAETQYF; CDR3nt: TGCAGCGTTGCCTGGGCAGAGACCCAGTACTTC
d_gene: NA; abundance: NA; v_gene: TRBV7-8; len: 16; j_gene: TRBJ1-5; CDR3aa: CASSPLTGPGVVAQHF; CDR3nt: TGTGCCAGCAGCCCCTTAACAGGGCCCGGAGTAGTTGCCCAGCATTTT
d_gene: TRBD1; abundance: NA; v_gene: TRBV4-1; len: 15; j_gene: TRBJ1-4; CDR3aa: CASSPDRGVFEKLFF; CDR3nt: TGCGCCAGCAGCCCCGACAGGGGCGTTTTTGAAAAACTGTTTTTT
d_gene: NA; abundance: NA; v_gene: TRBV5-1; len: 14; j_gene: TRBJ2-7; CDR3aa: CASSLATERDEQYF; CDR3nt: TGCGCCAGCAGCTTGGCCACCGAGCGGGACGAGCAGTACTTC
d_gene: NA; abundance: NA; v_gene: TRBV10-1; len: 15; j_gene: TRBJ1-3; CDR3aa: CASSGGPSSGNTIYF; CDR3nt: TGCGCCAGCAGTGGGGGGCCTTCCTCTGGAAACACCATATATTTT
d_gene: NA; abundance: NA; v_gene: TRBV14; len: 15; j_gene: TRBJ1-5; CDR3aa: CASSQGQGPSWPQHF; CDR3nt: TGTGCCAGCAGCCAAGGGCAGGGGCCGTCTTGGCCCCAGCATTTT
d_gene: TRBD2; abundance: NA; v_gene: TRBV7-3; len: 17; j_gene: TRBJ2-1; CDR3aa: CASSPTSGGGSYNEQFF; CDR3nt: TGTGCCAGCAGCCCTACTAGCGGGGGGGGCTCCTACAATGAGCAGTTCTTC
d_gene: TRBD2; abundance: NA; v_gene: TRBV7-7; len: 15; j_gene: TRBJ2-4; CDR3aa: CASCPRAGTKNIQYF; CDR3nt: TGTGCCAGCTGCCCCCGAGCGGGAACCAAAAACATTCAGTACTTC